Below are 10 T cell receptor beta chains sequenced from a single sample in a study of molecular identifiers for immune sequencing clone quantification. Via MiXCR, TCRdb re-called the PCR reads, giving one row per CDR3 protein. This sample has 63,000 or so distinct CDR3 sequences, with around 17% found just once. The sequencing sample was made of naive CD8+ T cells from blood, with Jurkat cell RNA spiked in. The subset is: FACS-sorted CD8+CD4-CCR7+CD45RA+ naive T cells. The receptors were gathered from a human donor in good health. Some libraries in this study had Jurkat cell RNA spiked in.

This clonotype appeared a few times. The chain combines TRBV7-9 with TRBJ2-7; TRBD2 aligns across 11 bases. The V gene's germline CDR1 is SEHNR and CDR2 FQNEAQ (reference sequence). The V and J ends lost 5 bases and 3 bases, in that order; junction bases with no gene match: 3. This CDR3 has 14 residues. CDR3 DNA sequence: TGTGCCAGCAGCACTAGCGGGGGTGTCTACGAGCAGTACTTC. Its protein is CASSTSGGVYEQYF.

A few counts support this clonotype. The DNA of the CDR3 is TGCGCCAGCAGCTTTGGTCTGGGCTCCTACGAGCAGTACTTC. Translation gives CASSFGLGSYEQYF. The chain uses TRBV5-1 and TRBJ2-7; D is uncertain. With 2 bases removed from V and 0 bases from J, the gap between germline ends came to 9 bases. Germline V lookup: CDR1 SGHRS, CDR2 YFSETQ. The CDR3 covers 14 residues.

On this clonotype itself: A much larger clone lies a single base off, so this may be a read error. CDR3 region: CATGGTGAYQPQHF. CDR3 nucleotides: TGTGCCACCGGCGGCACGGGGGCCTATCAGCCCCAGCATTTT. The chain carries TRBV15 and TRBJ1-5, with D possibly being TRBD1 (6 bases). This CDR3 contains 14 residues. Trimming cost V 8 bases and J 5 bases, with 16 bases left between them. Germline V CDR1 and CDR2: LNHNV, YYDKDF (reference sequence). Supplemented by reference TRBV15 and TRBJ1-5, the full variable domain reads DAMVIQNPRYQVTQFGKPVTLSCSQTLNHNVMYWYQQKSSQAPKLLFHYYDKDFNNEADTPDNFQSRRPNTSFCFLDIRSPGLGDTAMYLCATGGTGAYQPQHFGDGTRLSIL.

This clonotype appeared many times. J is TRBJ1-1 and V is TRBV5-4; D not resolved. V lost 0 bases and J 8 bases, leaving 5 bases between the germline ends. CDR1 and CDR2 (germline): SGHNT, YYREEE (reference sequence). This CDR3 contains 11 residues. In DNA form, the CDR3 reads TGTGCCAGCAGCTTGGTAGGGGAAGCTTTCTTT. It specifies CASSLVGEAFF.

There are many counts of this clonotype. CDR3 region: CSARHLRGLPNTIYF. Here the CDR3 DNA reads TGCAGTGCTAGACACTTACGGGGACTACCAAACACCATATATTTT. The rearrangement uses TRBV20-1 and TRBJ1-3; a weak D match, TRBD1 (5 bases). V was cut by 2 bases and J by 6 bases, with 17 bases left in between. This CDR3 has 15 amino acids. In germline, CDR1 is DFQATT, CDR2 SNEGSKA (reference sequence).

Many counts were recorded for this clonotype. The rearrangement joins TRBV5-1 to TRBJ2-7, with D possibly TRBD2 on 5 matching bases. Germline CDR1 SGHRS, CDR2 YFSETQ. The CDR3 spans 12 residues. V was shortened by 3 bases and J by 5 bases, with 9 bases between the two germline ends. CDR3 residues: CASSSSGHEQYF. As DNA, the CDR3 is TGCGCCAGCAGCTCCAGCGGTCACGAGCAGTACTTC.

The chain is built from TRBV4-1 and TRBJ2-7; TRBD1 is a possible D gene (6 bases). The CDR3 spans 14 residues. Germline CDR1 and CDR2: MGHRA and YSYEKL. V was clipped by 2 bases and J by 0 bases, with 8 bases between them. CDR3 DNA: TGCGCCAGCAGCCAAACGACAGGCTCCTACGAGCAGTACTTC. This gives the protein CASSQTTGSYEQYF.

This clonotype was detected many times. This rearrangement joins TRBV15 to TRBJ2-7; no clear D. This CDR3 has 13 residues. Germline V gives CDR1 LNHNV, CDR2 YYDKDF (reference sequence). With 4 bases removed from V and 0 bases from J, the gap between germline ends came to 7 bases. DNA of the CDR3: TGTGCCACCAGCAAGGGCGCCTCCTACGAGCAGTACTTC. It is translated as CATSKGASYEQYF.

Points on this clonotype: Since a much larger clone is just one base distant, this may be a read error. Here the CDR3 reads CASNNWGTGSEQYF. In DNA form, the CDR3 reads TGTGCCAGCAATAACTGGGGAACGGGATCCGAGCAGTACTTC. The chain has TRBV28 and TRBJ2-7; perhaps TRBD2 as D (5 bases). V gave up 7 bases and J gave up 6 bases, with 19 bases separating them. Germline V gene data show CDR1 as MDHEN and CDR2 as SYDVKM. This CDR3 region has 14 residues.

There are many counts of this clonotype. The chain carries TRBV28 and TRBJ2-2; D not resolved. Germline values: CDR1 MDHEN, CDR2 SYDVKM. The CDR3 has 15 amino acids. With 6 bases removed from V and 4 bases from J, the gap between germline ends came to 15 bases. The CDR3 DNA reads TGTGCCAGCAGCTTGCCCTATAAAACCACCGGGGAGCTGTTTTTT. Amino acids: CASSLPYKTTGELFF.